Following are 15 T cell receptor beta chains from one sample sequenced in a study of T cells in Graves' hyperthyroidism and ophthalmopathy. Regions amplified from RNA transcripts were the TCR beta CDR3 regions. First-round RT-PCR with HTBI primers amplified the TCR CDR3 region. TCRdb reprocessed the multiplex PCR reads via MiXCR and lists one record per CDR3 protein. The sample has 350,000 to 400,000 distinct CDR3 sequences; 14% to 15% are singletons. Sequenced input: blood. The receptor set was obtained from a woman aged 25 to 45 with Graves' hyperthyroidism.

This sequence joins TRBV5-4 and TRBJ2-7, with 8 bases aligning to TRBD2. CDR3 length: 16 amino acids. V shed 4 bases, J shed 0 bases, and the junction held 9 bases outside the gene matches. Germline values: CDR1 SGHNT, CDR2 YYREEE (reference sequence). This CDR3 reads CASSPRTSRGSYEQYF. The CDR3 nucleotides are TGTGCCAGCAGCCCCCGGACTAGCAGAGGCTCCTACGAGCAGTACTTC.

Turning to this clonotype: Its ends do not fully match the called genes, so a read error is possible. The chain couples TRBV2 to TRBJ1-2; possible D gene TRBD1, 5 bases. Germline assignment: CDR1 SNHLY and CDR2 FYNNEI. The CDR3 length is 14 residues. CDR3 in DNA: TGTACCAGCAGTGAAGAGGGGAGTAACTATGGCTACACCTTC. Its protein is CTSSEEGSNYGYTF.

In its sample, this clonotype was seen many times. The chain has TRBV11-2 and TRBJ2-1; 10 bases map to TRBD2. V lost 1 base and J lost 7; bases outside the gene matches: 7. The CDR3 consists of 16 residues. Germline V gene sequence: CDR1 SGHAT, CDR2 FQNNGV. In nucleotides, the CDR3 is TGTGCCAGCAGCTTAGGGTCCAGCGGGAGGGCGAATGAGCAGTTCTTC. Translation gives CASSLGSSGRANEQFF.

The chain recombines TRBV9 with TRBJ2-2; D unresolved. V was cut by 0 bases and J by 4 bases, with 10 bases left in between. CDR3 length: 15 residues. CDR1 and CDR2 (germline): SGDLS, YYNGEE. CDR3 in DNA: TGTGCCAGCAGCGTAGCGGAGACGCCCACCGGGGAGCTGTTTTTT. This gives the protein CASSVAETPTGELFF.

This clonotype showed up many times. This chain uses TRBV27 with TRBJ2-7; no definite D call. Germline V gene sequence: CDR1 MNHEY, CDR2 SMNVEV (reference sequence). V lost 0 bases and J 1 base, leaving 13 bases between the germline ends. The CDR3 contains 16 residues. CDR3 DNA: TGTGCCAGCAGTTTATCATGGGCGCTTGGGTCCTACGAGCAGTACTTC. It encodes CASSLSWALGSYEQYF.

This clonotype was seen at least ten times. The chain is built from TRBV5-5 and TRBJ1-4, with D unclear. Germline loops: CDR1 SGHKS, CDR2 YYEKEE (reference sequence). The CDR3 loop spans 12 amino acids. V lost 0 bases and J lost 6, with 3 bases in between. The CDR3 bases are TGTGCCAGCAGCTTGGCCGATGAAAAACTGTTTTTT. Its protein is CASSLADEKLFF.

Only a few counts were recorded for this clonotype. The V gene is TRBV6-1, the J gene TRBJ2-5; 9 bases agree with TRBD2. The CDR3 runs to 16 residues. The trim removed 7 bases at V and 5 bases at J, leaving 14 bases unmatched. The germline CDR1 and CDR2 sequences are MNHNS and SASEGT. The DNA of the CDR3 is TGTGCCAGCACCCCGGGACTAGCTGCCTTCGGGGAGACCCAGTACTTC. Residues: CASTPGLAAFGETQYF.

This clonotype was counted at least ten times. The chain uses TRBV18 and TRBJ1-1; tentative D call: TRBD1 (5 bases). Trimming left V 3 bases short and J 3 bases short, with 8 bases between. The CDR3 runs 13 residues. Germline values: CDR1 KGHSH, CDR2 LQKENI. The CDR3 region is CASSPTTDTEAFF. The CDR3 DNA sequence: TGTGCCAGCTCACCTACGACAGACACTGAAGCTTTCTTT.

CDR3 bases: TGCAGCGTTGATACGGGAAGGGGGCCGGATACGCAGTATTTT. Amino acid sequence: CSVDTGRGPDTQYF. The chain carries TRBV29-1 and TRBJ2-3; 7 bases match TRBD1. J lost 6 bases, V lost 3 bases, and 9 bases had no gene match. The CDR3 consists of 14 residues. CDR1 SQVTM and CDR2 ANQGSEA come from the germline V gene.

This clonotype appeared a few times. This chain uses TRBV15 with TRBJ2-7, with 9 bases matching TRBD1. Germline lookup yields CDR1 LNHNV and CDR2 YYDKDF (reference sequence). The length of the CDR3 is 14 residues. The junction had 2 bases not matched to a gene; V was cut back by 3 bases and J by 2 bases. Written as DNA, the CDR3 is TGTGCCACCAGCAGCGGGACAGGGACCTACGAGCAGTACTTC. Translating it yields CATSSGTGTYEQYF.

The chain links TRBV5-1 to TRBJ1-1, with no clear D. V was cut by 5 bases and J by 0 bases, with 11 bases left in between. The CDR3 extends over 14 amino acids. Per the germline V gene, CDR1 is SGHRS and CDR2 is YFSETQ. In nucleotides, the CDR3 is TGCGCCAGCAGAAAAGCTTACATGAACACTGAAGCTTTCTTT. Its protein product is CASRKAYMNTEAFF.

Of note for this clonotype: The junction departs from the called germline gene at one end, perhaps through a read error. As DNA, the CDR3 is TGTGCCGGCAGGGATTCCGGGACTAGCGTATACAATGAGCAGTTCTTC. Translating gives CAGRDSGTSVYNEQFF. The J gene is TRBJ2-1, the V gene TRBV6-1; 10 bases line up with TRBD2. Germline assignment: CDR1 MNHNS and CDR2 SASEGT. The CDR3 is 16 amino acids.

The chain recombines TRBV3-1 with TRBJ2-2; D is possibly TRBD1 or TRBD2 (5 bases each). The CDR3 totals 20 residues. Looked up from germline, CDR1 is LGHDT and CDR2 is YNNKEL (reference sequence). Trimming removed 0 bases from V and 1 base from J, with 21 bases in between. CDR3 in DNA: TGTGCCAGCAGCCAAGACGGGGAAGACGGGGCTAGGGGGAACACCGGGGAGCTGTTTTTT. Translation gives CASSQDGEDGARGNTGELFF.

This clonotype turned up a few times. The chain links TRBV7-2 to TRBJ2-1; 7 bases are shared with TRBD2. This CDR3 comprises 16 residues. With 1 base clipped from V and 4 bases from J, the junction kept 7 bases outside the gene matches. Germline V CDR1 and CDR2: SGHTA, FQGNSA. The CDR3 DNA sequence: TGTGCCAGCAGCTTAGAATGGCTAGCGGTTTACAATGAGCAGTTCTTC. Encoded protein: CASSLEWLAVYNEQFF.

The chain has TRBV19 and TRBJ1-5; perhaps TRBD1 as D (5 bases). Trimming left V 8 bases short and J 9 bases short, with 17 bases between. CDR1 and CDR2 (germline): LNHDA, SQIVND (reference sequence). The CDR3 is 13 amino acids. DNA for the CDR3: TGTGCCAGTTGGTACGGGGGAATTCGGCCCCAGCATTTT. Amino acid sequence: CASWYGGIRPQHF.